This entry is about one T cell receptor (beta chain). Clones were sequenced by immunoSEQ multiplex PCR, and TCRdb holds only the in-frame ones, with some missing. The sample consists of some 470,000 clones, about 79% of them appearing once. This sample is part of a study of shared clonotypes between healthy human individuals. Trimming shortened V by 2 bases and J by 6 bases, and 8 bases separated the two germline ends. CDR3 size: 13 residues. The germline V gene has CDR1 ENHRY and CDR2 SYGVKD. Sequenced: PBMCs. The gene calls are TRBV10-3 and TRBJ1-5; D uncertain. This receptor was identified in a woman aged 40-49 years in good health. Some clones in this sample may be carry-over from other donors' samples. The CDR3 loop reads CAISEVVVQPQHF. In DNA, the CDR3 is TGTGCCATCAGTGAGGTAGTGGTTCAGCCCCAGCATTTT.